This T cell receptor (beta chain) was found in a study of T cell responses to AZD1222 COVID-19 vaccine. Study information: Second-dose groups at about 4 or about 12 weeks were pooled.

There are 14 residues in the CDR3. Germline lookup yields CDR1 SSHAT and CDR2 FNYEAQ (reference sequence). Sequencing was performed with immunoSEQ multiplex PCR; in TCRdb, only in-frame clones are kept and a portion is missing. The repertoire holds more than 250,000 clones, with over 90% as singletons. Turning to this clone: At one end, the junction sequence differs from germline, possibly due to a read error.

This chain connects TRBV7-7 to TRBJ2-7; D possibly corresponds to TRBD2 (5 bases). Sequenced material: peripheral blood, taken on day 0 of AZD1222 vaccination. The clonotype originates from an adult in good health. CDR3: CASSLALGSHEQYF. In DNA form, the CDR3 reads TGTGCTAGCAGCTTAGCGCTTGGCAGCCACGAGCAGTACTTC. The whole variable domain, filled in from reference TRBV7-7 and TRBJ2-7, reads GAGVSQSPRYKVTKRGQDVTLRCDPISSHATLYWYQQALGQGPEFLTYFNYEAQPDKSGLPSDRFSAERPEGSISTLTIQRTEQRDSAMYRCASSLALGSHEQYFGPGTRLTVT.